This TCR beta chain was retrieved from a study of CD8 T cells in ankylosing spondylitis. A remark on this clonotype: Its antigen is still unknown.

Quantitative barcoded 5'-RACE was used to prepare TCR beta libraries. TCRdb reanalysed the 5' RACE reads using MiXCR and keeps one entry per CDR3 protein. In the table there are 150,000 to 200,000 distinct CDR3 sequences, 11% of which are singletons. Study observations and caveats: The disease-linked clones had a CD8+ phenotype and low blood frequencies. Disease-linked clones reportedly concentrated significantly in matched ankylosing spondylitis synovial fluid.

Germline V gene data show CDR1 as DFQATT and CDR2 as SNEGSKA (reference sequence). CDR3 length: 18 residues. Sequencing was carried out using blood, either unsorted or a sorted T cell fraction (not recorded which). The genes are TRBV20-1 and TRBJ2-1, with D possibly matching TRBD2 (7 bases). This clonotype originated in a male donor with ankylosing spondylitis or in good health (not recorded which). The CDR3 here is CSFRGGGHLGSSYNEQFF. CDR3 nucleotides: TGCAGCTTCAGGGGCGGGGGTCACCTAGGGAGCTCCTACAATGAGCAGTTCTTC.